Reported below is one T cell receptor beta chain. The data derive from a study of shared clonotypes between healthy human individuals. Overall study: Donor ages ranged 18 to 49 years: a couple of women, three men. Used for every donor were three CD4 naive, three CD4 memory, two CD8 naive and one CD8 memory plate.

Clones were sequenced by immunoSEQ multiplex PCR, and TCRdb holds only the in-frame ones, with some missing. Among under 1 million clones listed, 92% were seen once. Germline V gene lookup returns CDR1 MRHNA and CDR2 SNTAGT. The CDR3 covers 16 residues. Trimming removed 2 bases from V and 0 bases from J, with 11 bases in between. The naive CD8 fraction comprised CD45RO-negative cells positively selected for CCR7 and excluded terminally differentiated effector memory CD45RA+ cells. Sequencing used naive CD8+ T cells sorted from blood. The source is a man aged 30 to 45 in good health. The V call is TRBV6-4, the J call TRBJ2-1; D unclear. CDR3 DNA: TGTGCCAGCAGTGACCTGCCCCTCAGCTCCTACAATGAGCAGTTCTTC. Its protein is CASSDLPLSSYNEQFF.